This T cell receptor (beta chain) was documented in a study of blood T cells in healthy people across ages (dated by TCRdb to between 2014 and 2016). Broadly, across the study: In model experiments, roughly one uniquely barcoded TCR beta cDNA molecule per two T cells was captured by template switching. The donors were divided into four age groups: young (average about 16 years), middle-aged (roughly 40), aged (roughly 60) and long-lived (82). To avoid experimental bias, donors of different ages were distributed randomly across sequencing lanes. Age-related changes in TCR beta repertoire diversity were measured in the study by deep sequencing normalized with unique cDNA molecular identifiers. For two donors (one aged 18 to 29 and one aged 80 or older), the study analyzed two additional independent replicas of 1 million unique cDNA reads from the same blood draw. The paper as a whole reports these results and caveats: The percentage of naive T cells measured by flow cytometry correlated strongly with observed TCR beta diversity. Because profiling used bulk unsorted PBMCs, naive and antigen-experienced compartments could not be compared conclusively. Donor CMV infection status was unknown, potentially confounding age-related changes in expanded clonotypes. Estimates of total diversity based on one million sequenced T cells were considered lower bounds and underestimates. Observed TCR beta diversity per million T cells fell roughly linearly with age, and a significant reduction was already apparent by age around 36. The long-lived group showed more naive CD4+ T cells, fewer expanded clones and increased TCR diversity than the aged group, suggesting age selection.

The donors were roughly 40 Caucasian individuals from Russia, aged roughly 6 to 100 years, who were systemically healthy. About 9.1 milliliters of peripheral blood were collected from each donor into EDTA-treated Vacutainer tubes. Ficoll-Paque density-gradient centrifugation was used to isolate PBMCs, with at least 6.5 million per sample. Trizol reagent was used to extract total RNA from the PBMCs, yielding at least 6 micrograms per sample. Naive CD45RAhigh/CD27high T cell percentages were measured by flow cytometry on a PBMC aliquot from every donor. The library was produced with 5' RACE. Instrument on record: Illumina HiSeq 2500. A second PCR of about 7 to 12 cycles was run with a J-beta primer mix and a sample-barcoded 5' primer. Each TCR beta cDNA molecule received a unique molecular identifier from a template-switch 5' adaptor carrying 12 random nucleotides. Each sample yielded at least 3 million CDR3-containing paired-end reads. All of the RNA was converted into first-strand cDNA using the Mint cDNA synthesis kit, with a TRBC-specific oligonucleotide serving as the primer. Following uracil-DNA glycosylase treatment, all cDNA underwent a first 18-cycle PCR with the universal primers M1SS and BC2_uni_R. Per the original workflow: Normalization of each sample was performed by random selection of 1 million high-quality reads, each carrying a distinct molecular identifier. Instead of being binned into consensus sequences, reads that shared molecular identifiers were thrown out. MiTCR, run with a Q25 quality threshold and the strictest error-elimination algorithm, handled CDR3 identification, clonotype clustering and error correction. A nonparametric unseen species model using Euler transformation provided a lower-bound estimate of total TCR beta diversity. TCRdb cleaned the public reads at Q25 with fastp, built clones with MiXCR and kept in-frame beta chains. Each CDR3 protein gets just one entry, which takes the most common genes and DNA from the rows behind it. The V and J calls reflect TCRdb's pipeline rather than the authors' work. Here the sample has about 1,800,000 distinct CDR3 sequences; about 28% occur a single time. Jointly, the top ten make up 6.5% to 8.5% of the sample.

In regard to this clonotype: Its antigen remains unidentified. The input lacks base qualities; no much larger clone sits a single base away.

Per the germline V gene, SGHDT is the CDR1 and YYEEEE is the CDR2. From the cysteine through the phenylalanine, the CDR3 covers 12 amino acids. CDR3 DNA only is kept here, 36 bases in frame from base 1. V and J are trimmed by 0 bases and 14 bases, and the gene matches miss 5 bases of the junction. The rearrangement combines TRBV5-6 with TRBJ2-3; TRBD1 lines up with 8 middle nucleotides. Sequenced material: blood. This TCR was sampled from a woman under 40 in good health. The CDR3 is CASSLEGTGMYF. The nucleotide sequence is TGTGCCAGCAGCTTGGAGGGGACAGGCATGTATTTT.